These T cell receptor beta chains were read from a single sample in a study of response to subunit inactivated influenza vaccine. TCRdb redid the calling of the RT-PCR reads with MiXCR, one entry per CDR3 protein. The table records a few hundred thousand distinct CDR3 sequences, approximately 10% of them present only once. This same sample was also part of a study on T cells expressing NK-cell markers.

The starting material was PBMCs from blood, obtained on the day of vaccination. The receptors come from a man between 50 and 59 years old who received an inactivated influenza vaccine. CDR3s include the opening cysteine and the closing phenylalanine or tryptophan. A D gene is named only where the DNA matches it firmly. The size field is filled for only some rows; it gives once, few, many or a size class.

clone_size j_call d_call cdr3_length v_call cdr3_aa cdr3_nt
few TRBJ2-7 - 15 TRBV5-6 CASSLTPLPSYEQYF TGTGCCAGCAGCTTGACCCCGCTCCCGTCCTACGAGCAGTACTTC
- TRBJ2-1 TRBD2 16 TRBV20-1 CSATGLLAGVRNEQFF TGCAGTGCTACAGGCTTACTAGCGGGAGTGCGAAATGAGCAGTTCTTC
- TRBJ2-1 TRBD2 16 TRBV30 CAWKVSGGQFGNEQFF TGTGCCTGGAAGGTTAGCGGGGGTCAGTTCGGGAATGAGCAGTTCTTC
- TRBJ2-5 - 15 TRBV3-1 CASSQDWRGRETQYF TGTGCCAGCAGCCAAGATTGGCGGGGAAGAGAGACCCAGTACTTC
few TRBJ2-1 TRBD2 14 TRBV6-1 CASRGTSGSGEQFF TGTGCCAGCAGAGGGACTAGCGGATCGGGTGAGCAGTTCTTC
few TRBJ2-1 - 12 TRBV29-1 CSVGKKGYEQFF TGCAGCGTTGGAAAAAAAGGTTATGAGCAGTTCTTC
few TRBJ2-3 - 14 TRBV5-1 CASSFGSSTDTQYF TGCGCCAGCAGCTTTGGCAGTTCCACAGATACGCAGTATTTT
- TRBJ2-7 - 10 TRBV20-1 CSASSVEQYF TGCAGTGCTAGTAGCGTCGAGCAGTACTTC
- TRBJ2-5 - 12 TRBV2 CASSEIGETQYF TGTGCCAGCAGTGAAATCGGAGAGACCCAGTACTTC
few TRBJ2-1 - 13 TRBV12-3/TRBV12-4 CASRSSVTNEQFF TGTGCCAGCAGATCATCAGTTACAAATGAGCAGTTCTTC
few TRBJ2-1 - 15 TRBV4-3 CASSQDGRNYNEQFF TGCGCCAGCAGCCAAGATGGGAGGAACTACAATGAGCAGTTCTTC
- TRBJ1-2 TRBD1 14 TRBV5-1 CASSIGTGSGGYTF TGCGCCAGCAGCATCGGGACAGGGTCGGGTGGCTACACCTTC
few TRBJ2-2 - 14 TRBV6-5 CASSYSDLDGELFF TGTGCCAGCAGTTACTCAGACTTGGACGGGGAGCTGTTTTTT
many TRBJ1-5 - 13 TRBV12-3/TRBV12-4 CASSQGYNQPQHF TGTGCCAGCAGTCAGGGTTACAATCAGCCCCAGCATTTT
few TRBJ2-5 TRBD2 13 TRBV28 CASSLREGGTQYF TGTGCCAGCAGTTTACGGGAGGGTGGGACCCAGTACTTC
- TRBJ2-7 - 13 TRBV12-3/TRBV12-4 CASSFAVGYEQYF TGTGCCAGCAGTTTCGCTGTTGGCTACGAGCAGTACTTC
few TRBJ2-3 TRBD2 16 TRBV7-6 CASSSQTSGTPDTQYF TGTGCCAGCAGCTCCCAGACTAGCGGGACCCCAGATACGCAGTATTTT
- TRBJ1-2 - 14 TRBV27 CASSPLSKYGGYTF TGTGCCAGCAGTCCGCTGTCCAAGTACGGTGGCTACACCTTC
many TRBJ2-3 - 13 TRBV5-5 CASSFRSDNTQYF TGTGCCAGCAGCTTCCGGTCGGACAATACGCAGTATTTT
few TRBJ2-1 - 14 TRBV3-2 CASTGTGGYNEQFF TGTGCCAGCACCGGGACAGGGGGCTATAATGAGCAGTTCTTC
- TRBJ2-1 - 15 TRBV20-1 CSARGVGSSYNEQFF TGCAGTGCTAGAGGGGTCGGGAGCTCCTACAATGAGCAGTTCTTC
- TRBJ2-3 - 17 TRBV3-1 CASSLRQRVPSTDTQYF TGTGCCAGCAGCCTTCGACAGAGAGTTCCTAGCACAGATACGCAGTATTTT
- TRBJ2-5 - 15 TRBV20-1 CSASSVGGGPETQYF TGCAGTGCTAGTAGTGTTGGGGGCGGTCCAGAGACCCAGTACTTC
- TRBJ1-3 - 15 TRBV20-1 CSARQGWLSGNTIYF TGCAGTGCTAGACAGGGTTGGCTCTCTGGAAACACCATATATTTT
many TRBJ2-1 TRBD2 14 TRBV12-3/TRBV12-4 CASIPTSGWNEQFF TGTGCCAGCATCCCGACTAGCGGGTGGAATGAGCAGTTCTTC
- TRBJ2-1 - 10 TRBV7-8 CASSPHEQFF TGTGCCAGCAGCCCCCATGAGCAGTTCTTC
few TRBJ2-3 - 13 TRBV3-1 CASRSGVADTQYF TGTGCCAGCAGGAGTGGGGTCGCAGATACGCAGTATTTT
many TRBJ2-7 - 14 TRBV7-9 CASSLASSSYEQYF TGTGCCAGCAGCTTGGCGAGTAGCTCCTACGAGCAGTACTTC
- TRBJ2-7 TRBD2 14 TRBV20-1 CSARGIAGDIEQYF TGCAGTGCTAGGGGCATAGCGGGAGATATCGAGCAGTACTTC